This T cell receptor beta chain was retrieved from a study of blood T cell repertoires in COVID-19. Per germline, CDR1 LNHDA and CDR2 SQIVND (reference sequence). V shed 7 bases and J shed 1 base, with 13 bases lying between them. The CDR3 runs to 15 residues. Measured with immunoSEQ multiplex PCR; TCRdb has only the in-frame clones, and not every one. The sample lists over 300,000 clones; roughly 89% were seen once. V usage is TRBV19 and J usage is TRBJ2-2; D is perhaps TRBD2 (5 bases). Sequencing input: peripheral blood. The TCR originated in a man between 18 and 35 years old with active or convalescent COVID-19. CDR3 DNA: TGTGCCAGTACCATGAGGGCCCAGAACACCGGGGAGCTGTTTTTT. As protein: CASTMRAQNTGELFF.